The T cell receptor (beta chain) under discussion was sequenced for a study of blood T cell repertoires in COVID-19. A note on this clone: Other DNA sequences in the sample encode the same CDR3.

Germline V gene data show CDR1 as MDHEN and CDR2 as SYDVKM. This CDR3 is built from 13 residues. V was clipped by 3 bases and J by 0 bases, with 3 bases between them. Repertoires were generated with immunoSEQ multiplex PCR, while TCRdb's copy carries only in-frame clones and drops some. The sample records about 56,000 clones, about 85% being singletons. Sequencing was done on a sample of peripheral blood. The TCR originated in a woman aged 80 or over with acute or convalescent COVID-19. The chain recombines TRBV28 with TRBJ1-5, with D unclear. The CDR3 spells CASSFSSNQPQHF. The CDR3, as DNA: TGTGCCAGCAGTTTCAGTAGCAATCAGCCCCAGCATTTT.